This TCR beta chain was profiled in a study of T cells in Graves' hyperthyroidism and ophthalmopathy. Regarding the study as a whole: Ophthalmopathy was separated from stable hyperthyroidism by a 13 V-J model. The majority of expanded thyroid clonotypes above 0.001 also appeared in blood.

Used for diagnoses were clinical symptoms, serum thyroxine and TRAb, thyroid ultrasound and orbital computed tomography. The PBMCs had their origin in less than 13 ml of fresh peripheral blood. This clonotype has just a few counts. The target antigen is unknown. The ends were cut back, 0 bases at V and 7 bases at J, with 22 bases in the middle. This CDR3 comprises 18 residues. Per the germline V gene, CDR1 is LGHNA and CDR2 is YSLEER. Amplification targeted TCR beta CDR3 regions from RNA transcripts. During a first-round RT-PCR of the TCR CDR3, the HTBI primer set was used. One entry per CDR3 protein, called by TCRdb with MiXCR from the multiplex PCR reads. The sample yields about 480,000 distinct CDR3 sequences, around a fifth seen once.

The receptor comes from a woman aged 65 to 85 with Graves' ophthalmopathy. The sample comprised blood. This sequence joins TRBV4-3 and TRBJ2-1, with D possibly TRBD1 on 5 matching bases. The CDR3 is CASSQDMASVGQRNEQFF. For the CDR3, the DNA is TGCGCCAGCAGCCAAGATATGGCGTCGGTTGGACAAAGAAATGAGCAGTTCTTC.